This T cell receptor beta chain was recorded in a study of blood T cell repertoires in COVID-19. The germline V gene encodes CDR1 MGHDK and CDR2 SYGVNS. CDR3 length: 15 residues. V lost 1 base, J lost 6 bases, and 16 bases lay in between. The sample holds one count of this clone. Sequencing used immunoSEQ multiplex PCR; TCRdb keeps in-frame clones, though not all of them. The top ten clones hold 6.8% of a sample with 100,000 to 140,000 clones, around 88% of them seen once. Sequenced material: peripheral blood. The rearrangement joins TRBV25-1 to TRBJ2-7; maybe TRBD1 (7 bases). This TCR came from a man aged 50-60 years with active or convalescent COVID-19. CDR3 in DNA: TGTGCCAGCAGTGAATCCCCCCTCCAGGGGGGCGAGCAGTACTTC. This sequence encodes CASSESPLQGGEQYF.